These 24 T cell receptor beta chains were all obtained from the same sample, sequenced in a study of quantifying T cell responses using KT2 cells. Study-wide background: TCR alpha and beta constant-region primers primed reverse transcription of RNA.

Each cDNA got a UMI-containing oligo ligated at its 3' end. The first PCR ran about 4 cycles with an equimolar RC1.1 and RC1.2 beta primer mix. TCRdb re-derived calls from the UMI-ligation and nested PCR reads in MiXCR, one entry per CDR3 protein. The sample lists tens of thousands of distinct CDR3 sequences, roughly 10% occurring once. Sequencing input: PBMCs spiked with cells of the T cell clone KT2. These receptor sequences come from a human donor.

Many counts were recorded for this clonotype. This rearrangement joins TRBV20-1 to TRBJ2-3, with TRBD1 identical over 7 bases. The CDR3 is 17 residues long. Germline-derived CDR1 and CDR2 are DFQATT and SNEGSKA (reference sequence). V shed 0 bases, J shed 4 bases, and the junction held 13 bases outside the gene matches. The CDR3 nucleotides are TGCAGTGCTAGAGATCATCGGCGACAGGGAAAGGCAGATACGCAGTATTTT. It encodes CSARDHRRQGKADTQYF.

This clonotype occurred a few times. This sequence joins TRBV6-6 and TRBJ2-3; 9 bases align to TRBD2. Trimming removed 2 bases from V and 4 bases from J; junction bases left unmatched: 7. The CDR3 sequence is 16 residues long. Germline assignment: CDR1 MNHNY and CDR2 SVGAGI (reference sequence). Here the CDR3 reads CASSYSGGRVSDTQYF. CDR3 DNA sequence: TGTGCCAGCAGTTACAGCGGCGGGAGGGTATCAGATACGCAGTATTTT.

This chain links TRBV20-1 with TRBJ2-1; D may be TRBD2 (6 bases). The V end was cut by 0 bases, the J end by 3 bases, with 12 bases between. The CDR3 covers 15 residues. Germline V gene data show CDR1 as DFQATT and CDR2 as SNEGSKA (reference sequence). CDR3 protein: CSARDVGEDYNEQFF. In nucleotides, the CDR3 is TGCAGTGCTAGAGATGTGGGGGAGGACTACAATGAGCAGTTCTTC.

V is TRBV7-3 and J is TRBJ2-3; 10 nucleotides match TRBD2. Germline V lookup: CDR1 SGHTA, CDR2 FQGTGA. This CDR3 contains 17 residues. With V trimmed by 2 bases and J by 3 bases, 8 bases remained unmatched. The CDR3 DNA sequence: TGTGCCAGCAGCTTAGGGGCTAGCGGGGGAAGAACAGATACGCAGTATTTT. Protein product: CASSLGASGGRTDTQYF.

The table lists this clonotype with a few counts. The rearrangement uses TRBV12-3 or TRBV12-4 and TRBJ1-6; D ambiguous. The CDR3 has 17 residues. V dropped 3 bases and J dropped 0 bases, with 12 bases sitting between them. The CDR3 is CASSFRRPSSYNSPLHF. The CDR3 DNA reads TGTGCCAGCAGTTTTCGACGTCCGAGCTCCTATAATTCACCCCTCCACTTT.

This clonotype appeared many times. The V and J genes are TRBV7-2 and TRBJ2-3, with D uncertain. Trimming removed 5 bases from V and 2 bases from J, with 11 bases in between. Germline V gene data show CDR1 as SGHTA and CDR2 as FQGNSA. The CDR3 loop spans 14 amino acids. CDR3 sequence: CASSPPGVTDTQYF. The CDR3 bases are TGTGCCAGCAGCCCCCCCGGTGTCACAGATACGCAGTATTTT.

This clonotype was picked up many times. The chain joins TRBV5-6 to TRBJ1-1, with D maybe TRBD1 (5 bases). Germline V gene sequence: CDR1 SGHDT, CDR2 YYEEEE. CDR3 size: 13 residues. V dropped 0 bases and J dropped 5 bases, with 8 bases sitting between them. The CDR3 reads CASSLGGRTEAFF. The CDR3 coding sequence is TGTGCCAGCAGCTTGGGGGGACGTACTGAAGCTTTCTTT.

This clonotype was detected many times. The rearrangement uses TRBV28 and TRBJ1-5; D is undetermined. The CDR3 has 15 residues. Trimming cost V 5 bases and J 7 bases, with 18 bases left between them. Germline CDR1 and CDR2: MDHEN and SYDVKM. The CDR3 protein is CASSEDGLFDQPQHF. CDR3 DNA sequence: TGTGCCAGCAGTGAGGACGGCCTTTTTGACCAGCCCCAGCATTTT. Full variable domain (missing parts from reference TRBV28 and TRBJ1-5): DVKVTQSSRYLVKRTGEKVFLECVQDMDHENMFWYRQDPGLGLRLIYFSYDVKMKEKGDIPEGYSVSREKKERFSLILESASTNQTSMYLCASSEDGLFDQPQHFGDGTRLSIL.

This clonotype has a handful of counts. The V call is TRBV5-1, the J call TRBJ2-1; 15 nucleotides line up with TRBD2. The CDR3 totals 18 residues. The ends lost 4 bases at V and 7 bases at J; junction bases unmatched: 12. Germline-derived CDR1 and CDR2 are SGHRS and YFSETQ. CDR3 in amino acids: CASSPVWTSGRAANEQFF. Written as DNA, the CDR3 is TGCGCCAGCAGCCCTGTGTGGACTAGCGGGAGGGCCGCGAATGAGCAGTTCTTC. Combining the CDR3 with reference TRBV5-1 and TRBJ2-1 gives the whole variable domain KAGVTQTPRYLIKTRGQQVTLSCSPISGHRSVSWYQQTPGQGLQFLFEYFSETQRNKGNFPGRFSGRQFSNSRSEMNVSTLELGDSALYLCASSPVWTSGRAANEQFFGPGTRLTVL.

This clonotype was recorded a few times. The CDR3 is CASTETGGKAEAFF. The CDR3 DNA is TGTGCCAGCACGGAGACGGGGGGGAAGGCTGAAGCTTTCTTT. The rearrangement links TRBV6-2 or TRBV6-3 to TRBJ1-1; D may be TRBD1 (5 bases). This CDR3 is 14 amino acids long. Germline lookup yields CDR1 MNHEY and CDR2 SVGEGT. Trimming left V 7 bases short and J 6 bases short, with 18 bases between.

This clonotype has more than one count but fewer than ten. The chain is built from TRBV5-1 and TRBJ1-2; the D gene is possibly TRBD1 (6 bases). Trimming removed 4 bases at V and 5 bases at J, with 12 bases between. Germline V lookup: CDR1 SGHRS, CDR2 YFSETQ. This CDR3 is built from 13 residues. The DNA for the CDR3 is TGCGCCAGCAGCAGGACAGCCTCATATGGCTACACCTTC. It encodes CASSRTASYGYTF.

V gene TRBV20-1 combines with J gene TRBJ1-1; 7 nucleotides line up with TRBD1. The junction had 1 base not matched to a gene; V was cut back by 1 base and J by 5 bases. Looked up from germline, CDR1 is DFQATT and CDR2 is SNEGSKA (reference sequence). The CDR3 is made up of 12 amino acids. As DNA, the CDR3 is TGCAGTGCTAGAGTGACAGGGACTGAAGCTTTCTTT. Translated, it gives CSARVTGTEAFF.

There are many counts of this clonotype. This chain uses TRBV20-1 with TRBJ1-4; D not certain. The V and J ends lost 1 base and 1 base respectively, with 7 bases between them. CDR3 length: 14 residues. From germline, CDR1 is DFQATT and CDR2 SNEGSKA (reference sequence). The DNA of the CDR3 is TGCAGTGCTAGAGTTTGGGGAACTAATGAAAAACTGTTTTTT. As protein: CSARVWGTNEKLFF.

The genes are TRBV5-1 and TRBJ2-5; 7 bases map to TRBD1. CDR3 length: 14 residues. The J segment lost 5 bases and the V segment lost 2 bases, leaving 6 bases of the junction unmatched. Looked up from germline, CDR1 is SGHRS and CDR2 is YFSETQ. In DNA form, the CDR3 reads TGCGCCAGCAGCTTTTTGACAGGGCTGGAGACCCAGTACTTC. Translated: CASSFLTGLETQYF.

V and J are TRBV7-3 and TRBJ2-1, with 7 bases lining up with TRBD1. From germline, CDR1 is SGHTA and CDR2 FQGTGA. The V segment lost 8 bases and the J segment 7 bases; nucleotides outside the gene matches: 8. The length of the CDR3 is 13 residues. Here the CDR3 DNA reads TGTGCCAGCTGCTCCTTGACAGGGAATGAGCAGTTCTTC. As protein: CASCSLTGNEQFF.

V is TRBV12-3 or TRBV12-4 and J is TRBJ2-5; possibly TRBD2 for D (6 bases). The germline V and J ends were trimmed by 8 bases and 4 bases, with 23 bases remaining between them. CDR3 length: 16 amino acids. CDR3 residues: CASAPGFGGGRETQYF. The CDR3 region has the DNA TGTGCCAGCGCCCCCGGTTTCGGGGGAGGCCGAGAGACCCAGTACTTC.

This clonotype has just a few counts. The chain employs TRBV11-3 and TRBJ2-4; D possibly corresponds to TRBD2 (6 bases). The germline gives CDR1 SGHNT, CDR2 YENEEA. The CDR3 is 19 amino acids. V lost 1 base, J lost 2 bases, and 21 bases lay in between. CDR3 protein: CASSLVSGQGEETKNIQYF. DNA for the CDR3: TGTGCCAGCAGCTTAGTATCTGGTCAAGGGGAGGAGACCAAAAACATTCAGTACTTC.

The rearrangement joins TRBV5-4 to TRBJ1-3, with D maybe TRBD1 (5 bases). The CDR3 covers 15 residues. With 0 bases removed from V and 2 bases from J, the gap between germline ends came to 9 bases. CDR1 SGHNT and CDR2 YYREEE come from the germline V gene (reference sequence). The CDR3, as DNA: TGTGCCAGCAGCTTGGCAGGGATCACTGGAAACACCATATATTTT. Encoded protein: CASSLAGITGNTIYF.

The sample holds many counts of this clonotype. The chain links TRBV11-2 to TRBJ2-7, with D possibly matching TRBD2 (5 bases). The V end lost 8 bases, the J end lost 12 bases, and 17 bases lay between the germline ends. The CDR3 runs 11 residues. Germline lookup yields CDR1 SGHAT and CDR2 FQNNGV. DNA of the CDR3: TGTGCCAGCTCCGCTGGGGAGAAGGGGTACTTC. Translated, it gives CASSAGEKGYF.

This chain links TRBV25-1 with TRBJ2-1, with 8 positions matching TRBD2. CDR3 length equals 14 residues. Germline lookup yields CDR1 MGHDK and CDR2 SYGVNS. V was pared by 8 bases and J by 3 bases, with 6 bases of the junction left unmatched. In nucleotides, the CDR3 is TGTGCCAGCGGTATAGCGGGGCGCTACAATGAGCAGTTCTTC. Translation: CASGIAGRYNEQFF.

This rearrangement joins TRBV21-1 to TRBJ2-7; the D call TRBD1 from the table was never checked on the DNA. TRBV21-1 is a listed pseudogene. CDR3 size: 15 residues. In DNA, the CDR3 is TGTGCCAGCAGCAAAGCCCCGGGACAGTACTGCAAGCAGTACTTC. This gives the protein CASSKAPGQYCKQYF.

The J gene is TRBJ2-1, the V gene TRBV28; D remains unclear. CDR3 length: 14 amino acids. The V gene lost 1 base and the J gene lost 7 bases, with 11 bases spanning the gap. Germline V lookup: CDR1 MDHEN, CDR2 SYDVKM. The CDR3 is CASSLSPRDNEQFF. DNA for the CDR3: TGTGCCAGCAGTTTATCCCCGCGAGATAATGAGCAGTTCTTC.

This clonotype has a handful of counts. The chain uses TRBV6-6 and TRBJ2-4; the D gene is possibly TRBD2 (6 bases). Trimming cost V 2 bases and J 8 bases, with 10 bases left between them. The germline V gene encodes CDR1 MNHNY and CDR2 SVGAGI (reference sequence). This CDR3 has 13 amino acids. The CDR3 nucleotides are TGTGCCAGCAGTTACGCGGGGCCGGACATTCAGTACTTC. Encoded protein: CASSYAGPDIQYF.

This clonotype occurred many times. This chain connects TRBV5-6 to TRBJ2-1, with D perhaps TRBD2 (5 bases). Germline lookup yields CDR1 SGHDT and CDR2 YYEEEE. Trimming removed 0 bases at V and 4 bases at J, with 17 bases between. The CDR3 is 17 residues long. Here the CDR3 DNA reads TGTGCCAGCAGCTTGGGAGGCTATACACCGGGGTACAATGAGCAGTTCTTC. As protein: CASSLGGYTPGYNEQFF.